Sequencing of this TCR beta chain was carried out in a study of vaccination effects on CD4 cells after COVID-19. About this clone itself: The antigen remains unidentified.

The CDR3 totals 19 residues. The V and J ends lost 5 bases and 0 bases respectively, with 23 bases between them. Germline V CDR1 and CDR2: SGHVS, FQNEAQ. TCRdb's copy holds only in-frame clones and misses some; the assay was immunoSEQ multiplex PCR. The table includes just under 60,000 clones, 78% detected once. In the ViraFEST assay, antigen-specific CD4+ clonotypes were identified by expansion after peptide-pool stimulation. CD4+ T cells were isolated after less than 13 days of culture. Participants received two doses of either the BNT162b2 or mRNA-1273 vaccine. The V gene is TRBV7-8, the J gene TRBJ2-4, with D perhaps TRBD2 (5 bases). Source: CD4+ T cells from PBMCs cultured with HCoV-OC43 spike peptides, taken after COVID-19 vaccination. Subset described: HCoV-OC43 spike overlapping peptide pool stimulation. This receptor was identified in a human donor who received a COVID-19 vaccine. CDR3 sequence reads: CASSPLGGRLTLAKNIQYF. The CDR3, as DNA: TGTGCCAGCAGCCCCCTGGGCGGGCGTCTCACTCTAGCCAAAAACATTCAGTACTTC. Based on the CDR3 plus reference TRBV7-8 and TRBJ2-4, the full variable domain is GAGVSQSPRYKVAKRGQDVALRCDPISGHVSLFWYQQALGQGPEFLTYFQNEAQLDKSGLPSDRFFAERPEGSVSTLKIQRTQQEDSAVYLCASSPLGGRLTLAKNIQYFGAGTRLSVL.